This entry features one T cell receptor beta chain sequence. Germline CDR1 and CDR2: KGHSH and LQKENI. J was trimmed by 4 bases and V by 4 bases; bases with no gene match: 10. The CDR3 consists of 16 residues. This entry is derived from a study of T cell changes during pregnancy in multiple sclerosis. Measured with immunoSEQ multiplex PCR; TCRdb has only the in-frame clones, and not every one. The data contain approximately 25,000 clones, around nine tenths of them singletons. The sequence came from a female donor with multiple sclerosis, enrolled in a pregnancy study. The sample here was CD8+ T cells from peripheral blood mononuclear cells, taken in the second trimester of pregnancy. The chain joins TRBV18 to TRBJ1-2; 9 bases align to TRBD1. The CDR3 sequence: CASSLSSGTGTYGYTF. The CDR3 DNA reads TGTGCCAGCTCACTAAGCTCCGGGACAGGGACCTATGGCTACACCTTC.